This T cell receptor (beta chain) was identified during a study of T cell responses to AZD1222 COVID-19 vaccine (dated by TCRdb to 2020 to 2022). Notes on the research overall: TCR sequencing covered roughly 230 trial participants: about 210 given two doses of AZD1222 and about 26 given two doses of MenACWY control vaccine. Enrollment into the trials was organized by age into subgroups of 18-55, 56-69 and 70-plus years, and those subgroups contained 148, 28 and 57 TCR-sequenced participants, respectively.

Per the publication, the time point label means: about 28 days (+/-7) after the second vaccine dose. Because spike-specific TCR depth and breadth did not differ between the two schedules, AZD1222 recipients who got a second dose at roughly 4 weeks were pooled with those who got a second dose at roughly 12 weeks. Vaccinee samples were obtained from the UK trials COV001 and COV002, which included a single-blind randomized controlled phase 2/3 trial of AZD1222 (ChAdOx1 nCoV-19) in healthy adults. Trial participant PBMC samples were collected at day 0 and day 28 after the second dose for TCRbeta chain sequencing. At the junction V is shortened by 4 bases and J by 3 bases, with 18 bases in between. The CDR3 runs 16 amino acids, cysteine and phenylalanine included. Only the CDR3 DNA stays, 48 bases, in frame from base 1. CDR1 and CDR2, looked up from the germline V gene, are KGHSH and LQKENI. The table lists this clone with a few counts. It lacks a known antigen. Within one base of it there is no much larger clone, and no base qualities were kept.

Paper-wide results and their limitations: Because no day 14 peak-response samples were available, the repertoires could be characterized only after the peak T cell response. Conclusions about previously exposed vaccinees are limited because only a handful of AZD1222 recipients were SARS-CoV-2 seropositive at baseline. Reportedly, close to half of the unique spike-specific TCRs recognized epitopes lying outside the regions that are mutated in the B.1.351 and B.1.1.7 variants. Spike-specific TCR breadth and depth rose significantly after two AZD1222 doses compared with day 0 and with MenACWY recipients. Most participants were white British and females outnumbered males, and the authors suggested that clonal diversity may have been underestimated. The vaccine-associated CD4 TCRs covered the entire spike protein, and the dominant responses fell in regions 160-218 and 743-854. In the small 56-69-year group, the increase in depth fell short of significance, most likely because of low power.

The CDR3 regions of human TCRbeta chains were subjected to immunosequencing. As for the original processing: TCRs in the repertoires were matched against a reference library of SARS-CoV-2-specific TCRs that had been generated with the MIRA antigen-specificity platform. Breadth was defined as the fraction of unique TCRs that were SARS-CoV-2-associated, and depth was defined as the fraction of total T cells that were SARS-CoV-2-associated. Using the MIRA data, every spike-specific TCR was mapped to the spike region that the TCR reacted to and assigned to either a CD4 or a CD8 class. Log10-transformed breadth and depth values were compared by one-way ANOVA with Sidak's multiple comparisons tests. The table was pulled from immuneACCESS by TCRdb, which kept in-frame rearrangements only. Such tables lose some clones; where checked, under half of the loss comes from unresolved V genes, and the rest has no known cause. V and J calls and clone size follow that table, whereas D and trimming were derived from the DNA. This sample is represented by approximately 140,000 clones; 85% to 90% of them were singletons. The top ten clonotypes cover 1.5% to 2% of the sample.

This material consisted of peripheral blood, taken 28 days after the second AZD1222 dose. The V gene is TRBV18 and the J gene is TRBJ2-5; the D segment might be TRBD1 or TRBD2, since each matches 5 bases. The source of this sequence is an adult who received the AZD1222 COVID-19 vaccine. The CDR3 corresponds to CASSRNMGQGEETQYF. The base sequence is TGTGCCAGCTCACGGAATATGGGCCAGGGAGAAGAGACCCAGTACTTC.